This T cell receptor (beta chain) was profiled in a study of blood T cell repertoires in COVID-19. How the authors handled the data: Using reference gene primer amplification, nucleated cell counts were estimated. The method was immunoSEQ multiplex PCR; TCRdb's version includes in-frame clones alone and lacks a portion of them. That table is the source of V, J and clone size, and D and trimming were worked out from the DNA. The table includes hundreds of thousands of clones, 70% to 90% detected once. This CDR3 spans 14 amino acids. In germline, CDR1 is SEHNR, CDR2 FQNEAQ (reference sequence). The V and J ends lost 1 base and 5 bases respectively, with 12 bases between them.

Sample: peripheral blood. This TCR was recovered from a human donor in a cohort sampled during active COVID-19. This sequence joins TRBV7-9 and TRBJ2-7, with a tentative D call TRBD2 (5 bases). The CDR3 nucleotides read TGTGCCAGCAGCTTAGTTCTAGCTCTGGACGAGCAGTACTTC. This gives the protein CASSLVLALDEQYF.